This T cell receptor beta chain was documented in a study of blood T cell repertoires in COVID-19. The data were produced by immunoSEQ multiplex PCR, yet TCRdb's version contains in-frame clones alone and is incomplete. Altogether about 140,000 clones are present, 60% to 80% being singletons, with the ten largest covering around 2.9%. CDR3 size: 13 residues. V shed 5 bases and J shed 8 bases, with 15 bases lying between them. Germline loops: CDR1 SEHNR, CDR2 FQNEAQ (reference sequence). Participants came from fewer than 25 US areas, aged about 18 to 100 years. In assigning cohorts, the study relied on participant-reported clinical history.

The source of this sequence is a woman aged 45-65 years who had recovered from COVID-19. Sequenced input: PBMCs or T cells enriched from blood (not recorded which). The chain uses TRBV7-9 and TRBJ1-2; D gene uncertain. In DNA, the CDR3 is TGTGCCAGCAGCGGTGGAGGGAACGAGGGCTACACCTTC. Translated: CASSGGGNEGYTF.